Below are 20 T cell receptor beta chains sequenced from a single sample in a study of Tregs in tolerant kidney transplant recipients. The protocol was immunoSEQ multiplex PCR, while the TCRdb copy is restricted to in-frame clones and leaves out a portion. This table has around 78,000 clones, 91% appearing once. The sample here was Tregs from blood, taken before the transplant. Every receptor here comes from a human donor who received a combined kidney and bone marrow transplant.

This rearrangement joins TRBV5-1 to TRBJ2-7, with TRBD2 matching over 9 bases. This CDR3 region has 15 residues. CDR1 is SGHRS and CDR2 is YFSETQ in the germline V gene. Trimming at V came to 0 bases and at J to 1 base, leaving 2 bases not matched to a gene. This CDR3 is CASSLVAGESYEQYF. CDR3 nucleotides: TGCGCCAGCAGCTTGGTAGCGGGGGAGTCCTACGAGCAGTACTTC.

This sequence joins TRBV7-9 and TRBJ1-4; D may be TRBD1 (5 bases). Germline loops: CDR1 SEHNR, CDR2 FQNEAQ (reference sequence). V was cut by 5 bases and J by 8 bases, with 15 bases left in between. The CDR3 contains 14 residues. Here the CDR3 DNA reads TGTGCCAGCAGCCAGAACGGGGACGCGGAAAAACTGTTTTTT. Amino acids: CASSQNGDAEKLFF.

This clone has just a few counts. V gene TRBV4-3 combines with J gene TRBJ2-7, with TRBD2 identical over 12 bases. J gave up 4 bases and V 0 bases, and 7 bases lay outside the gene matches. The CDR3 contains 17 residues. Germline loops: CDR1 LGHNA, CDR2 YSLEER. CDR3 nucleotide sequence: TGCGCCAGCAGCCAAGAAGAGCTAGCGGGAGGGATATACGAGCAGTACTTC. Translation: CASSQEELAGGIYEQYF.

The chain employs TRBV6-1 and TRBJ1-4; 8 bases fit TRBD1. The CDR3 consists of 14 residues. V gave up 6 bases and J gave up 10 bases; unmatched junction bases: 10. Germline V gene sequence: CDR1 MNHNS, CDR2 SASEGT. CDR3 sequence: CASRLGQVSSKLFF. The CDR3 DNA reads TGTGCCAGCAGGCTGGGACAGGTCTCTTCAAAACTGTTTTTT.

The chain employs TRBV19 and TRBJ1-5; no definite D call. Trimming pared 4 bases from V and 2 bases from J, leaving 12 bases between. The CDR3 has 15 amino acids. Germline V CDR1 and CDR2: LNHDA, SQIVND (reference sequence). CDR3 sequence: CASSTWTVGNQPQHF. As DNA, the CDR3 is TGTGCCAGTAGTACATGGACGGTTGGCAATCAGCCCCAGCATTTT. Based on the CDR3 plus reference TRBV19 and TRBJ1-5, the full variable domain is DGGITQSPKYLFRKEGQNVTLSCEQNLNHDAMYWYRQDPGQGLRLIYYSQIVNDFQKGDIAEGYSVSREKKESFPLTVTSAQKNPTAFYLCASSTWTVGNQPQHFGDGTRLSIL.

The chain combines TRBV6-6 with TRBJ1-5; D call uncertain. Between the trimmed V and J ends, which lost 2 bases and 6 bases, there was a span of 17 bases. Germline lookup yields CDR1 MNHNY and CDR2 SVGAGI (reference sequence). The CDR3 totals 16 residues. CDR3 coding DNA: TGTGCCAGCAGTTACCCGAAGGCAGGTGGGTCTCAGCCCCAGCATTTT. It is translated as CASSYPKAGGSQPQHF.

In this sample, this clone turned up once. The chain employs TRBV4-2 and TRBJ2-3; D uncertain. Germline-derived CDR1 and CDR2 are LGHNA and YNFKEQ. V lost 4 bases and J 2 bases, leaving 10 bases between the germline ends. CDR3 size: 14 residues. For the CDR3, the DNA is TGTGCCAGCAGCCCAGGACCGACCACAGATACGCAGTATTTT. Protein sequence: CASSPGPTTDTQYF.

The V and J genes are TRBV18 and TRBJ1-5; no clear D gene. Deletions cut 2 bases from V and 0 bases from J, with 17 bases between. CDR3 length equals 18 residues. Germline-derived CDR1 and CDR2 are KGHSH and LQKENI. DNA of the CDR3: TGTGCCAGCTCACCAAACGCCCCCCAAGGGAATAGCAATCAGCCCCAGCATTTT. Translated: CASSPNAPQGNSNQPQHF.

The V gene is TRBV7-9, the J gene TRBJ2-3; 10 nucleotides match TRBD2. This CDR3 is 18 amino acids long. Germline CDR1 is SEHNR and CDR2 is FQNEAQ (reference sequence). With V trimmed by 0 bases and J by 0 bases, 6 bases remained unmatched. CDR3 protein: CASSLAWTSGTSTDTQYF. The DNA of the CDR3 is TGTGCCAGCAGCTTAGCCTGGACTAGCGGAACTAGCACAGATACGCAGTATTTT.

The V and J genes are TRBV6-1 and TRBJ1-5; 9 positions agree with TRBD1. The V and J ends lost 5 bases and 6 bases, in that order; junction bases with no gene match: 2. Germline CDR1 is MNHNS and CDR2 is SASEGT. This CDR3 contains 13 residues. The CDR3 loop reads CASSTGGSQPQHF. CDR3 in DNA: TGTGCCAGCAGTACAGGGGGCAGTCAGCCCCAGCATTTT.

The CDR3 is CSVGTGPKNTEAFF. In DNA form, the CDR3 reads TGCAGCGTTGGGACGGGGCCGAAGAACACTGAAGCTTTCTTT. This chain uses TRBV29-1 with TRBJ1-1; tentatively, D is TRBD1 (5 bases). V was pared by 4 bases and J by 1 base, with 13 bases between. The CDR3 loop spans 14 amino acids. Germline loops: CDR1 SQVTM, CDR2 ANQGSEA.

In DNA form, the CDR3 reads TGTGCCAGCAGCTTAGACGCAGGGGTCTGGGTGACCCAGTACTTC. This translates into CASSLDAGVWVTQYF. V usage is TRBV7-9 and J usage is TRBJ2-5; D perhaps matches TRBD1 (6 bases). V was cut by 1 base and J by 7 bases, with 16 bases left in between. The CDR3 has 15 residues. Germline V gene data show CDR1 as SEHNR and CDR2 as FQNEAQ (reference sequence).

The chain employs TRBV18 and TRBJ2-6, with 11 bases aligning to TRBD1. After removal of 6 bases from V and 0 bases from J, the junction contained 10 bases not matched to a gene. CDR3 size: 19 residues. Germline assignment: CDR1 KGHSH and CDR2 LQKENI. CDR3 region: CASSQTGTGGSSGANVLTF. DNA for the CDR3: TGTGCCAGCTCGCAAACCGGGACAGGGGGTAGCTCTGGGGCCAACGTCCTGACTTTC.

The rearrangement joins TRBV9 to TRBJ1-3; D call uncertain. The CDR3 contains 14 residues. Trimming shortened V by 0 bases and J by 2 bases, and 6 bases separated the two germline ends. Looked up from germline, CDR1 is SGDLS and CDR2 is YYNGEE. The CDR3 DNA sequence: TGTGCCAGCAGCGTAGTAGGGACTGGAAACACCATATATTTT. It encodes CASSVVGTGNTIYF.

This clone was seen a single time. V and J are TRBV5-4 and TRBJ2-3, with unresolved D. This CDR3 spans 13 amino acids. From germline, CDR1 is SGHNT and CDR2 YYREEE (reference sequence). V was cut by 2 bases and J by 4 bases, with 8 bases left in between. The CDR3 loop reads CASSFGVADTQYF. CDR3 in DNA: TGTGCCAGCAGCTTTGGGGTCGCAGATACGCAGTATTTT.

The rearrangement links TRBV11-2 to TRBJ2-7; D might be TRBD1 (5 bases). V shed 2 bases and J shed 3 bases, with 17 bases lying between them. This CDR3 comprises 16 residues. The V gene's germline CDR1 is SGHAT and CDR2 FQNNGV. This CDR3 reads CASSLSGRDTYYEQYF. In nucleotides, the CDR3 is TGTGCCAGCAGCTTATCCGGCAGGGATACTTACTACGAGCAGTACTTC.

For the CDR3, the DNA is TGTGCCATCACCGAAGGACAGGGGAACACTGAAGCTTTCTTT. Protein sequence: CAITEGQGNTEAFF. The chain employs TRBV10-3 and TRBJ1-1; TRBD1 agrees at 8 bases. V gave up 7 bases and J gave up 1 base; unmatched junction bases: 5. The CDR3 spans 14 residues. Germline V gene sequence: CDR1 ENHRY, CDR2 SYGVKD.

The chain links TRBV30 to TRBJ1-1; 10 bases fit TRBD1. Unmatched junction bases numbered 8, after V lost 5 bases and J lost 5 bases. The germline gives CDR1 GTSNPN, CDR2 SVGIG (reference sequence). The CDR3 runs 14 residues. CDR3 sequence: CAWGRDRGQTEAFF. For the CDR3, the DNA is TGTGCCTGGGGCCGGGACAGGGGACAGACTGAAGCTTTCTTT.

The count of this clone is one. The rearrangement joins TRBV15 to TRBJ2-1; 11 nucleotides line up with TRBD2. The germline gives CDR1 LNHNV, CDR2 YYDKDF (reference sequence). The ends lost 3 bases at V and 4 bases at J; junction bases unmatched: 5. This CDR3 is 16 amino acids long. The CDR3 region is CATSSTGTSGYNEQFF. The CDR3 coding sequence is TGTGCCACCAGCAGTACCGGGACTAGCGGTTACAATGAGCAGTTCTTC.

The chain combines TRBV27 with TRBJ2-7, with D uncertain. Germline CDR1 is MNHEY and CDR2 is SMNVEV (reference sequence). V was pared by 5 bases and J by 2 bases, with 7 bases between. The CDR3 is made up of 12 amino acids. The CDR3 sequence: CASSGPAYEQYF. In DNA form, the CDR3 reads TGTGCCAGCAGTGGTCCTGCCTACGAGCAGTACTTC.